This T cell receptor (beta chain) was sequenced for a study of T cell responses to AZD1222 COVID-19 vaccine. Points from the study as a whole: It was only after the peak T cell response that any repertoires were sampled.

V lost 0 bases to trimming and J lost 3 bases, with 11 bases between them. Germline V lookup: CDR1 KGHSY, CDR2 FQNENV. The CDR3 is made up of 15 amino acids. About this clone itself: Its antigen is unknown.

TCRdb's copy holds only in-frame clones and misses some; the assay was immunoSEQ multiplex PCR. The repertoire holds around 130,000 clones, with roughly 87% as singletons. Analysis merged second doses at about 4 or about 12 weeks. The chain recombines TRBV16 with TRBJ1-2; D unclear. This sequence originates from an adult who received the AZD1222 COVID-19 vaccine. This material consisted of peripheral blood, taken 28 days after the second AZD1222 dose. The CDR3 coding sequence is TGTGCCAGCAGCCAATCGAAGGGCTGGGACTATGGCTACACCTTC. Its translation: CASSQSKGWDYGYTF.